The 24 T cell receptor beta chains reported below all come from one sample, sequenced in a study of blood T cell repertoires in COVID-19 (dated by TCRdb to about 2020). The receptor library was made with the immunoSEQ multiplex PCR assay. This immuneACCESS table, as held by TCRdb, lists in-frame sequences with V and J called but not all clones. Of the missing ones, under half trace to an unresolved V gene in checked studies; the others have no known cause. The sample yields over 75,000 clones; 70% to 85% were counted once. The top ten clonotypes cover 10% to 12% of the sample. Sequencing was carried out using peripheral blood. These receptors came from a man aged 70-80 years with acute or convalescent COVID-19.

This rearrangement joins TRBV28 to TRBJ1-5; 12 bases are a match to TRBD1. Trimming removed 6 bases from V and 7 bases from J; junction bases left unmatched: 10. From germline, CDR1 is MDHEN and CDR2 SYDVKM. CDR3 length equals 16 residues. The CDR3 sequence: CASSPSGQGARQPQHF. CDR3 DNA sequence: TGTGCCAGCAGCCCTTCGGGACAGGGGGCAAGACAGCCCCAGCATTTT.

This rearrangement joins TRBV27 to TRBJ1-4; D is unresolved. The CDR3 covers 18 residues. V lost 4 bases to trimming and J lost 8 bases, with 26 bases between them. Germline V CDR1 and CDR2: MNHEY, SMNVEV (reference sequence). The CDR3 region is CASSSSESENRLGEKLFF. The CDR3 DNA reads as TGTGCCAGCAGTTCTTCCGAGTCCGAAAACCGACTTGGGGAAAAACTGTTTTTT.

This chain links TRBV5-4 with TRBJ2-3; 7 bases match TRBD2. V lost 4 bases, J lost 0 bases, and 11 bases stayed unmatched. This CDR3 has 17 amino acids. Germline V lookup: CDR1 SGHNT, CDR2 YYREEE (reference sequence). CDR3 nucleotide sequence: TGTGCCAGCAGCCTGGGGAGCGGGGCCCCTAGCACAGATACGCAGTATTTT. Translating gives CASSLGSGAPSTDTQYF.

The rearrangement joins TRBV6-2 or TRBV6-3 to TRBJ1-2; D call uncertain. Germline V gene data show CDR1 as MNHEY and CDR2 as SVGEGT. V was clipped by 0 bases and J by 6 bases, with 8 bases between them. This CDR3 region has 13 residues. The CDR3 bases are TGTGCCAGCAGTTACTCGATAGCCGATGGCTACACCTTC. This codes for CASSYSIADGYTF.

This clone was counted a single time. The chain recombines TRBV24-1 with TRBJ2-4; TRBD2 agrees at 8 bases. The CDR3 covers 15 residues. From germline, CDR1 is KGHDR and CDR2 SFDVKD. V trimming: 5 bases; J trimming: 4 bases; junction bases outside the gene matches: 6. CDR3 bases: TGTGCCACCAGTGCCGGAACTAGCGGTAAAAACATTCAGTACTTC. Its protein product is CATSAGTSGKNIQYF.

This clone has more than one count but fewer than ten. The chain combines TRBV7-9 with TRBJ1-3; D perhaps matches TRBD1 (6 bases). The CDR3 sequence is 12 residues long. Germline CDR1 and CDR2: SEHNR and FQNEAQ (reference sequence). Trimming left V 5 bases short and J 8 bases short, with 10 bases between. As DNA, the CDR3 is TGTGCCAGCAGCCTCAGGGGAGACACCATATATTTT. Translating it yields CASSLRGDTIYF.

This clone was found a few times. The chain combines TRBV2 with TRBJ2-5; 10 bases are shared with TRBD2. Germline V gives CDR1 SNHLY, CDR2 FYNNEI. The V segment lost 6 bases and the J segment 4 bases; nucleotides outside the gene matches: 5. This CDR3 comprises 14 residues. The CDR3 coding sequence is TGTGCCAGCAGCAAGCGGGGGGGCCTAGAGACCCAGTACTTC. Translation gives CASSKRGGLETQYF.

The chain is built from TRBV28 and TRBJ2-3; 8 bases match TRBD2. Trimming took 2 bases from V and 6 from J; bases not matched to a gene: 7. This CDR3 spans 15 amino acids. Germline assignment: CDR1 MDHEN and CDR2 SYDVKM. CDR3 bases: TGTGCCAGCAGTTTAGGAGCGGGGGCCACGGATACGCAGTATTTT. As protein: CASSLGAGATDTQYF.

The chain is built from TRBV5-1 and TRBJ1-2, with 7 bases identical to TRBD1. CDR1 is SGHRS and CDR2 is YFSETQ in the germline V gene. V shed 0 bases, J shed 3 bases, and the junction held 5 bases outside the gene matches. This CDR3 is built from 15 residues. The CDR3 bases are TGCGCCAGCAGCTTGGATTCCGGGACAGACTATGGCTACACCTTC. This encodes CASSLDSGTDYGYTF.

The CDR3 DNA follows: TGCAGTGCTAGTACGCCTACCCTCTCCTACGAGCAGTACGTC. Translating gives CSASTPTLSYEQYV. The chain links TRBV20-1 to TRBJ2-7; D gene uncertain. This CDR3 is built from 14 residues. In germline, CDR1 is DFQATT, CDR2 SNEGSKA (reference sequence). V shed 3 bases and J shed 0 bases, with 12 bases lying between them.

The chain uses TRBV24-1 and TRBJ2-1, with TRBD2 matching 12 bases. This CDR3 spans 14 amino acids. The ends lost 5 bases at V and 5 bases at J; junction bases unmatched: 0. Germline CDR1 is KGHDR and CDR2 is SFDVKD. The CDR3 loop reads CATSGLAGDNEQFF. The CDR3 region has the DNA TGTGCCACCAGTGGACTAGCGGGGGACAATGAGCAGTTCTTC.

The chain employs TRBV5-4 and TRBJ2-1, with TRBD2 matching over 9 bases. The V gene's germline CDR1 is SGHNT and CDR2 YYREEE (reference sequence). After removal of 0 bases from V and 2 bases from J, the junction contained 12 bases not matched to a gene. The CDR3 consists of 19 residues. The DNA of the CDR3 is TGTGCCAGCAGCTTGGCGATGAATAGCGGGGGATTAACCTACAATGAGCAGTTCTTC. Its translation: CASSLAMNSGGLTYNEQFF.

In its sample, this clone was seen once. J is TRBJ1-5 and V is TRBV21-1. TRBV21-1 is marked as a pseudogene. The CDR3 runs 17 residues. This chain's CDR3 is CASITGGQRYSNQPQHF. The CDR3 DNA sequence: TGTGCCAGCATCACGGGAGGACAGCGGTATAGCAATCAGCCCCAGCATTTT.

This clone has only one observation. This chain connects TRBV2 to TRBJ1-5, with D possibly being TRBD1 (5 bases). The CDR3 has 14 residues. Trimming removed 9 bases from V and 0 bases from J, with 12 bases in between. Per germline, CDR1 SNHLY and CDR2 FYNNEI. The CDR3 coding sequence is TGTGCCAGTGCGACAGCGTTTAGCAATCAGCCCCAGCATTTT. Protein sequence: CASATAFSNQPQHF.

CDR3 amino acids: CASSETSGFTGELFF. DNA for the CDR3: TGTGCCAGCAGTGAGACTAGCGGATTCACCGGGGAGCTGTTTTTT. V gene TRBV25-1 combines with J gene TRBJ2-2, with TRBD2 identical over 9 bases. V lost 3 bases, J lost 4 bases, and 3 bases stayed unmatched. Germline CDR1 MGHDK, CDR2 SYGVNS. The CDR3 length is 15 residues.

The V gene is TRBV2, the J gene TRBJ2-2, with 16 nucleotides matching TRBD2. The CDR3 spans 16 residues. V gave up 6 bases and J gave up 7 bases; unmatched junction bases: 5. CDR1 and CDR2 (germline): SNHLY, FYNNEI. CDR3 in amino acids: CASRGTSGGAGGELFF. CDR3 in DNA: TGTGCCAGCAGAGGGACTAGCGGGGGGGCCGGCGGGGAGCTGTTTTTT. The whole variable domain, remainder taken from reference TRBV2 and TRBJ2-2, is EPEVTQTPSHQVTQMGQEVILRCVPISNHLYFYWYRQILGQKVEFLVSFYNNEISEKSEIFDDQFSVERPDGSNFTLKIRSTKLEDSAMYFCASRGTSGGAGGELFFGEGSRLTVL.

The V and J genes are TRBV20-1 and TRBJ1-1; no definite D call. The V gene lost 1 base and the J gene lost 10 bases, with 10 bases spanning the gap. This CDR3 contains 11 residues. CDR1 and CDR2 (germline): DFQATT, SNEGSKA (reference sequence). The DNA for the CDR3 is TGCAGTGCTAGAGGACCAGGATTAGCTTTCTTT. Translation gives CSARGPGLAFF.

V and J are TRBV5-1 and TRBJ1-1; D is possibly TRBD1 (5 bases). The CDR3 loop spans 13 amino acids. Germline CDR1 is SGHRS and CDR2 is YFSETQ. Trimming removed 0 bases from V and 2 bases from J, with 5 bases in between. The CDR3 loop reads CASSLGTNTEAFF. In nucleotides, the CDR3 is TGCGCCAGCAGCTTGGGGACAAACACTGAAGCTTTCTTT.

In nucleotides, the CDR3 is TGTGCCAGCAGGACAGGGTTCACAGATACGCAGTATTTT. It translates to CASRTGFTDTQYF. The V and J genes are TRBV12-3 or TRBV12-4 and TRBJ2-3; 7 bases line up with TRBD1. The CDR3 is 13 residues long. With 6 bases clipped from V and 2 bases from J, the junction kept 2 bases outside the gene matches.

The chain uses TRBV2 and TRBJ2-3, with 8 positions matching TRBD1. V shed 6 bases and J 4 bases; nucleotides not matched to a gene: 12. Looked up from germline, CDR1 is SNHLY and CDR2 is FYNNEI. This CDR3 contains 16 residues. The CDR3 nucleotides are TGTGCCAGCAGGATTCCAGGGGGCACTATGTCAGATACGCAGTATTTT. Protein sequence: CASRIPGGTMSDTQYF.

This CDR3 is CASTRGSYNSPLHF. Written as DNA, the CDR3 is TGTGCCAGTACCCGAGGATCCTATAATTCACCCCTCCACTTT. This rearrangement joins TRBV19 to TRBJ1-6; D unclear. CDR1 is LNHDA and CDR2 is SQIVND in the germline V gene (reference sequence). The V gene lost 7 bases and the J gene lost 1 base, with 8 bases spanning the gap. The CDR3 has 14 amino acids.

This chain uses TRBV5-6 with TRBJ2-2; D gene ambiguous. The CDR3 runs 15 residues. CDR1 is SGHDT, CDR2 YYEEEE, per germline. The V gene lost 4 bases and the J gene lost 3 bases, with 13 bases spanning the gap. Here the CDR3 DNA reads TGTGCCAGCAGCGGCGGCCAGCTATACACCGGGGAGCTGTTTTTT. Protein product: CASSGGQLYTGELFF.

The CDR3 coding sequence is TGCGCCAGCAGCCGGGAGGGACAGGGCTATAATTCACCCCTCCACTTT. Translation: CASSREGQGYNSPLHF. This rearrangement joins TRBV5-1 to TRBJ1-6; 9 bases align to TRBD1. J lost 3 bases, V lost 4 bases, and 5 bases had no gene match. The CDR3 runs to 16 residues. CDR1 is SGHRS, CDR2 YFSETQ, per germline.

The chain carries TRBV19 and TRBJ2-7; D is perhaps TRBD1 (5 bases). Between the trimmed V and J ends, which lost 5 bases and 4 bases, there was a span of 15 bases. CDR1 and CDR2 (germline): LNHDA, SQIVND (reference sequence). The CDR3 sequence is 14 residues long. The DNA for the CDR3 is TGTGCCAGTAGTCCTCAGGGATATGGATACGAGCAGTACTTC. Protein sequence: CASSPQGYGYEQYF.